Following are 16 T cell receptor beta chains from one sample sequenced in a study of identical twins. TCRdb reprocessed the 5' RACE reads with MiXCR, giving one entry per CDR3 protein. The table includes hundreds of thousands of distinct CDR3 sequences, about 18% detected once. The same sample was also studied in work on T cells expressing NK-cell markers.

The sequenced sample was PBMCs. These TCRs come from a woman aged 18 to 35 in good health.

A few counts support this clonotype. The J gene is TRBJ2-5, the V gene TRBV20-1, with D possibly being TRBD2 (8 bases). Germline assignment: CDR1 DFQATT and CDR2 SNEGSKA (reference sequence). The CDR3 has 16 amino acids. Trimming took off 0 bases at V and 4 bases at J, with 18 bases between the two ends. As DNA, the CDR3 is TGCAGTGCTAGAGATCGAGGACTAGCAGGGGGAGAGACCCAGTACTTC. Amino acid sequence: CSARDRGLAGGETQYF.

This clonotype turned up a few times. The gene calls are TRBV7-9 and TRBJ2-4; D is unclear. CDR3 length: 14 amino acids. The germline V and J ends were trimmed by 5 bases and 6 bases, with 14 bases remaining between them. Germline CDR1 is SEHNR and CDR2 is FQNEAQ (reference sequence). CDR3 bases: TGTGCCAGCAGCCCAGCCCCCGACGGAAACATTCAGTACTTC. Translation: CASSPAPDGNIQYF.

This clonotype was detected many times. V and J are TRBV20-1 and TRBJ2-1; TRBD2 is a possible D gene (6 bases). CDR3 size: 13 residues. V was clipped by 4 bases and J by 4 bases, with 11 bases between them. Germline CDR1 reads DFQATT; CDR2 reads SNEGSKA (reference sequence). CDR3 amino acids: CSAMGGRYNEQFF. CDR3 nucleotides: TGCAGTGCTATGGGGGGACGGTACAATGAGCAGTTCTTC.

The chain recombines TRBV7-2 with TRBJ2-7; TRBD2 matches at 11 bases. The CDR3 has 17 amino acids. V lost 3 bases and J lost 4; bases outside the gene matches: 11. Germline loops: CDR1 SGHTA, CDR2 FQGNSA. The DNA of the CDR3 is TGTGCCAGCAGCTTTCGGGGGACTAGCGGTTTGCTTTACGAGCAGTACTTC. Its protein is CASSFRGTSGLLYEQYF.

The sample holds many counts of this clonotype. The chain employs TRBV20-1 and TRBJ1-4; unclear D gene. The CDR3 has 15 residues. Germline values: CDR1 DFQATT, CDR2 SNEGSKA (reference sequence). Deletions cut 4 bases from V and 11 bases from J, with 23 bases between. CDR3 sequence (DNA): TGCAGTGCTACCCAGACCCCGGGTCCAAATGGGAAACTGTTTTTT. It specifies CSATQTPGPNGKLFF.

The rearrangement joins TRBV7-2 to TRBJ2-1; maybe TRBD1 (6 bases). CDR1 and CDR2 (germline): SGHTA, FQGNSA. Deletions cut 9 bases from V and 0 bases from J, with 15 bases between. This CDR3 is built from 15 residues. The CDR3 protein is CASGRDMSSYNEQFF. Written as DNA, the CDR3 is TGTGCCAGTGGCCGGGACATGAGCTCCTACAATGAGCAGTTCTTC.

This clonotype came up a few times. This chain joins TRBV20-1 and TRBJ1-6; D is ambiguous. This CDR3 is 12 amino acids long. Per the germline V gene, CDR1 is DFQATT and CDR2 is SNEGSKA (reference sequence). V gave up 3 bases and J gave up 6 bases, with 6 bases separating them. DNA of the CDR3: TGCAGTGCTAGTAAGGTTAATTCACCCCTCCACTTT. Amino acid sequence: CSASKVNSPLHF.

CDR3 residues: CASSPQWISYEQYF. CDR3 nucleotide sequence: TGTGCCAGCAGCCCACAGTGGATTTCCTACGAGCAGTACTTC. J is TRBJ2-7 and V is TRBV7-8, with D uncertain. Germline loops: CDR1 SGHVS, CDR2 FQNEAQ. V lost 5 bases and J 1 base, leaving 12 bases between the germline ends. The CDR3 spans 14 residues. Based on the CDR3 plus reference TRBV7-8 and TRBJ2-7, the full variable domain is GAGVSQSPRYKVAKRGQDVALRCDPISGHVSLFWYQQALGQGPEFLTYFQNEAQLDKSGLPSDRFFAERPEGSVSTLKIQRTQQEDSAVYLCASSPQWISYEQYFGPGTRLTVT.

The chain is built from TRBV12-3 or TRBV12-4 and TRBJ2-7, with 7 bases identical to TRBD1. The CDR3 spans 14 residues. The V and J ends lost 5 bases and 3 bases, in that order; junction bases with no gene match: 7. CDR3 nucleotides: TGTGCCAGCAGTCCTCCGGACAGGTTCTACGAGCAGTACTTC. It encodes CASSPPDRFYEQYF.

The table lists this clonotype with a few counts. The chain carries TRBV18 and TRBJ2-4, with D tentatively TRBD2 (6 bases). Germline-derived CDR1 and CDR2 are KGHSH and LQKENI. This CDR3 has 14 amino acids. The V end was cut by 2 bases, the J end by 8 bases, with 13 bases between. The CDR3 loop is CASSPTRAGYIQYF. The CDR3 nucleotides read TGTGCCAGCTCACCAACTAGGGCGGGGTACATTCAGTACTTC. Looking up the rest from reference TRBV18 and TRBJ2-4 gives the full variable domain: NAGVMQNPRHLVRRRGQEARLRCSPMKGHSHVYWYRQLPEEGLKFMVYLQKENIIDESGMPKERFSAEFPKEGPSILRIQQVVRGDSAAYFCASSPTRAGYIQYFGAGTRLSVL.

This clonotype was found many times. This chain uses TRBV9 with TRBJ1-2; 7 bases fit TRBD1. J was trimmed by 2 bases and V by 3 bases; bases with no gene match: 7. This CDR3 region has 15 residues. Germline CDR1 SGDLS, CDR2 YYNGEE. CDR3 nucleotides: TGTGCCAGCAGCGAGGCGACAGGGACCAACTATGGCTACACCTTC. It translates to CASSEATGTNYGYTF.

DNA of the CDR3: TGTGCCAGCAGAGGATCCTCACAGGGAGGAGATACGCAGTATTTT. This encodes CASRGSSQGGDTQYF. The rearrangement joins TRBV2 to TRBJ2-3; the D gene could be TRBD1 or TRBD2 (6 bases each). Looked up from germline, CDR1 is SNHLY and CDR2 is FYNNEI. This CDR3 is built from 15 residues. Trimming took 6 bases from V and 5 from J, leaving 18 bases between them.

This rearrangement joins TRBV5-6 to TRBJ2-1, with D perhaps matching TRBD2 (7 bases). There are 16 residues in the CDR3. V dropped 3 bases and J dropped 5 bases, with 18 bases sitting between them. Germline CDR1 and CDR2: SGHDT and YYEEEE. The CDR3 DNA reads as TGTGCCAGCAGCTCTGTTGGGGGGGCGCCCCACAATGAGCAGTTCTTC. Its translation: CASSSVGGAPHNEQFF. Complete variable domain (other parts from reference TRBV5-6 and TRBJ2-1): DAGVTQSPTHLIKTRGQQVTLRCSPKSGHDTVSWYQQALGQGPQFIFQYYEEEERQRGNFPDRFSGHQFPNYSSELNVNALLLGDSALYLCASSSVGGAPHNEQFFGPGTRLTVL.

This clonotype was counted at least ten times. At one end the junction does not follow the germline gene, possibly because of a read error. V usage is TRBV5-1 and J usage is TRBJ2-1; 11 nucleotides match TRBD2. The CDR3 loop spans 15 amino acids. Germline V gives CDR1 SGHRS, CDR2 YFSETQ. The CDR3 spells CASSFSGGAYNEQFF. For the CDR3, the DNA is TGTGCCAGCAGCTTTAGCGGGGGGGCCTACAATGAGCAGTTCTTC.

This clonotype was detected many times. The chain links TRBV12-3 or TRBV12-4 to TRBJ2-7, with D possibly being TRBD1 (6 bases). V lost 2 bases and J 12 bases, leaving 11 bases between the germline ends. The CDR3 consists of 11 residues. This chain's CDR3 is CASSLRGQLYF. The CDR3 coding sequence is TGTGCCAGCAGTTTAAGAGGACAGCTGTACTTC.

This chain joins TRBV30 and TRBJ2-1; D unclear. Per germline, CDR1 GTSNPN and CDR2 SVGIG (reference sequence). The CDR3 has 12 residues. The germline V and J ends were trimmed by 0 bases and 6 bases, with 6 bases remaining between them. CDR3: CAWSVIANEQFF. The CDR3 coding sequence is TGTGCCTGGAGTGTAATCGCCAATGAGCAGTTCTTC.